Here is one TCR beta chain with its context. Its antigen is currently not known. Base quality data are lacking; no much larger clone is found one base away. To prepare the library, the immunoSEQ multiplex PCR assay was applied. TCRdb took over this immuneACCESS table, retaining in-frame rearrangements with V and J assigned. Such tables are incomplete; in checked studies, under half of the missing clones stem from an unresolved V gene, and the remainder is unexplained. For this sample there are 150,000 to 200,000 clones; around 87% appear just once. The ten largest clones add up to roughly 1.3% of the sample. CDR1 and CDR2, looked up from the germline V gene, are SGHTA and FQGNSA. CDR3 length: 13 amino acids, cysteine to phenylalanine. Only the CDR3 DNA stays, 39 bases, in frame from base 1. V is cut by 5 bases and J by 7 bases, and the space between the germline ends is 9 bases. This sample stems from a study of control samples from healthy donors and cancer patients (TCRdb year 2020).

The receptor was derived from a woman between 45 and 60 years old in good health. Sequenced input: blood. This chain is built from TRBV7-2 and TRBJ1-6; tentative D gene TRBD1, with 6 bases matching. The CDR3 region has the sequence CASSPDRNSPLHF. The DNA is as follows: TGTGCCAGCAGCCCCGACAGGAATTCACCCCTCCACTTT.